The T cell receptor (beta chain) under discussion was sequenced for a study of T cell responses to AZD1222 COVID-19 vaccine. The CDR3 spans 16 residues. Trimming cost V 4 bases and J 0 bases, with 14 bases left between them. Per germline, CDR1 SGHNT and CDR2 YYREEE (reference sequence). The study, taken as a whole, reports: Unmutated variant regions reportedly attract nearly half of all spike-specific TCRs. Repertoires were sampled only after the peak T cell response.

Researchers grouped second doses given at about 4 or about 12 weeks into one pool. Some clones are missing from TCRdb's copy, which holds only in-frame ones; the method was immunoSEQ multiplex PCR. The sample yields fewer than 120,000 clones, roughly 89% seen once. For this clone: Its cognate antigen is unknown.

This material consisted of peripheral blood, taken 28 days after the second AZD1222 dose. The source of this sequence is an adult who received the AZD1222 COVID-19 vaccine. The genes are TRBV5-4 and TRBJ2-1, with TRBD2 as a possible D gene (6 bases). CDR3: CASSRAAGSSYNEQFF. In DNA, the CDR3 is TGTGCCAGCAGCCGAGCCGCGGGGAGCTCCTACAATGAGCAGTTCTTC.